This TCR beta chain emerged from a study of CD8 T cells in ankylosing spondylitis. Deletions cut 5 bases from V and 0 bases from J, with 10 bases between. The CDR3 is 14 amino acids. Germline CDR1 SGHTA, CDR2 FQGNSA. This clonotype appeared a few times. Its target is not known. Generation of TCR beta libraries employed quantitative 5'-RACE incorporating molecular barcodes. TCRdb reprocessed the 5' RACE reads with MiXCR, giving one entry per CDR3 protein. The sample records 470,000 or so distinct CDR3 sequences, more than 25% being singletons. Notes on the study in general: Apparently characteristic of ankylosing spondylitis blood was a TCR beta motif (under ten highly homologous variants). Relatively rare in peripheral blood, disease-linked clones were also CD8+.

Sequenced: blood, either unsorted or a sorted T cell fraction (not recorded which). This chain links TRBV7-2 with TRBJ1-1; weak D call: TRBD1 (5 bases). This receptor was taken from a male donor with ankylosing spondylitis. DNA of the CDR3: TGTGCCAGCAGCCGAGGGACCATGAACACTGAAGCTTTCTTT. Translating it yields CASSRGTMNTEAFF.